This is a list of T cell receptor beta chains from one sample in a study of tumor-infiltrating lymphocytes in primary liver carcinoma. Using its own MiXCR run on the multiplex PCR reads, TCRdb lists one record per CDR3 protein. The sample has approximately 73,000 distinct CDR3 sequences, around 75% seen once. Sequencing input: liver tumor tissue from sampling region 4. Every receptor here comes from a woman aged 60-70 years with primary liver carcinoma and hepatitis B virus infection. Both conserved end residues are trimmed from each CDR3. Fields, in order: V gene, J gene, clone size, CDR3 protein. Part of the rows lack a size; the others show once, few, many or a class for expanded clones.

TRBV7-9	TRBJ1-5	-	VSSLQGGQPQH
TRBV7-9	TRBJ2-7	many	ASSLGSTREPHYEQY
TRBV11-2	TRBJ2-3	-	TSSLDQGNTQY
TRBV29-1	TRBJ1-1	many	SVLVGLNTEAF
TRBV7-3	TRBJ2-1	few	ASSLGASGRLDEQF
TRBV11-2	TRBJ2-3	-	ASTLHRIDTQY
TRBV6-5	TRBJ2-5	many	ASSYTRGPQETQY
TRBV11-2	TRBJ1-1	-	ASSFRPGWNTEAF
TRBV28	TRBJ1-1	-	AGSLLSTEVF
TRBV30	TRBJ2-7	-	AWSGTSGRRYEQY
TRBV12-3/TRBV12-4	TRBJ1-2	many	ASSLGTGASYGYT
TRBV7-9	TRBJ1-1	many	ASSRVGAGAMDTEAF
TRBV5-1	TRBJ1-5	many	ASSLGLGVGQPQH
TRBV20-1	TRBJ2-7	-	SARAGTDFYEQY
TRBV6-1	TRBJ1-1	-	ASDARECTEAF
TRBV4-1	TRBJ2-1	many	ASSPKAGGFFNEQF
TRBV6-5	TRBJ2-7	-	TSSPRGYGYEQY
TRBV11-2	TRBJ2-2	-	ASSLSRGVTGELF
TRBV11-2	TRBJ2-1	-	ASSIRQGQRFYNEQF
TRBV29-1	TRBJ1-1	-	SVGAMNTNTEAF
TRBV11-2	TRBJ1-4	-	ASSFDNEGGKLF
TRBV5-1	TRBJ2-1	-	AGSLSSGTSYNGQF
TRBV29-1	TRBJ2-1	-	SVEGSDATGAYNEQS
TRBV28	TRBJ2-3	many	ASSLLSDTQY
TRBV11-2	TRBJ2-6	once	DSILGGAVANVLT
TRBV5-1	TRBJ2-5	-	ASSLARGKETQC
TRBV5-6	TRBJ2-5	many	ASSPRGGGTGETQY
TRBV28	TRBJ1-2	many	ASSPRVNYGYT
TRBV11-2	TRBJ2-5	-	ASSGRLAGGQSGETQY
TRBV6-1	TRBJ2-5	-	ASSPWDREWETQY
TRBV6-6	TRBJ2-7	-	ANVGGCFYGQY
TRBV2	TRBJ1-2	-	ANRPERAGYGYT
TRBV20-1	TRBJ2-7	-	SARKSGGASYEQY
TRBV11-2	TRBJ1-6	medium-sized	ASSFGGHNSPLH
TRBV6-2/TRBV6-3	TRBJ1-1	-	ASTATENTEAF
TRBV6-4	TRBJ2-3	-	ANNDVAVGSTDTQY
TRBV4-2	TRBJ2-3	-	ASSPIVGTDTQY
TRBV12-3/TRBV12-4	TRBJ1-1	-	TSRRTGDTEAL
TRBV11-1	TRBJ2-2	-	ASRSSLDTGDLF
TRBV29-1	TRBJ1-6	-	NAGHGGNSPLH
TRBV4-2	TRBJ2-7	-	ASSQATGDRLEKY
TRBV11-2	TRBJ2-3	many	ASSSLGTSGSTDTQY
TRBV10-3	TRBJ1-4	many	AISATNRATNEKLF
TRBV30	TRBJ1-6	-	AWSGPGTGASSPH
TRBV5-1	TRBJ2-5	-	ASSEGQGLEETKY
TRBV11-2	TRBJ2-7	-	ASSPPSWTSEQY